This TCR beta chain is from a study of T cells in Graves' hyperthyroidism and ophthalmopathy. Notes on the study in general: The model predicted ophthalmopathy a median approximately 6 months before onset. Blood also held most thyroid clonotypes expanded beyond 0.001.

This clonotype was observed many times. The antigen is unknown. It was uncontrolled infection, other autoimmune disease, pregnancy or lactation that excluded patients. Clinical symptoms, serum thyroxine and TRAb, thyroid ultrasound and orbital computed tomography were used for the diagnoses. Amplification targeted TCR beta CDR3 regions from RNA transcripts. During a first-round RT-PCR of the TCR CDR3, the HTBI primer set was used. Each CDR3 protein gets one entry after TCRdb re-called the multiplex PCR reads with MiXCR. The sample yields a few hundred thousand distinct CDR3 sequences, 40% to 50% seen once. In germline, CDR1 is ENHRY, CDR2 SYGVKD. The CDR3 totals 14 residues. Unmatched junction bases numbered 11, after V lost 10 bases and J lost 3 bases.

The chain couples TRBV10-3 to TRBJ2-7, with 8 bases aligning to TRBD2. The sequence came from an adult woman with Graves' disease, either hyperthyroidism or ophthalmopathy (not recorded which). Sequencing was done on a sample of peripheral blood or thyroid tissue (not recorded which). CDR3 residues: CATQVAGTFYEQYF. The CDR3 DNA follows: TGTGCCACCCAAGTAGCGGGAACTTTCTACGAGCAGTACTTC.